Listed here is a single T cell receptor (beta chain). At one end, the junction sequence differs from germline, possibly due to a read error. One entry per CDR3 protein, called by TCRdb with MiXCR from the RT-PCR reads. The table includes about 700,000 distinct CDR3 sequences, less than 15% detected once. Germline values: CDR1 MNHNS, CDR2 SASEGT. The CDR3 sequence is 11 residues long. These data originate in a study of response to subunit inactivated influenza vaccine. J is TRBJ2-7 and V is TRBV6-1; a possible D gene is TRBD2 (5 bases). This sequence originates from a man in his forties or fifties who received an inactivated influenza vaccine. The starting material was PBMCs from blood, obtained about 14 days before vaccination. The DNA for the CDR3 is TGTGCCAGCAGCGAAGGGAGTCAACAGTACTTC. This translates into CASSEGSQQYF.